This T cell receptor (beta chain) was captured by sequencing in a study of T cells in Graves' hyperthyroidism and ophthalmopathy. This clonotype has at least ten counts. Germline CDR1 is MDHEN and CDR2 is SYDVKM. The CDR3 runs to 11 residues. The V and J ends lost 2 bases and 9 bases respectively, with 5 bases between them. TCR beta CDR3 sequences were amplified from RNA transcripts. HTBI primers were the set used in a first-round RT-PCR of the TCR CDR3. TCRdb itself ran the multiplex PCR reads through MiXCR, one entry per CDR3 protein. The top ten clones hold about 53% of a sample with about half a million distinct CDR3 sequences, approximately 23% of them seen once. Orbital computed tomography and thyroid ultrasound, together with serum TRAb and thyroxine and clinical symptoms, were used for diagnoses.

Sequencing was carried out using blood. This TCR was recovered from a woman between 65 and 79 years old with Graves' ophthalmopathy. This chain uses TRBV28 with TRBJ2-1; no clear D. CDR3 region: CASSLAFEQFF. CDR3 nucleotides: TGTGCCAGCAGTTTAGCATTTGAGCAGTTCTTC.